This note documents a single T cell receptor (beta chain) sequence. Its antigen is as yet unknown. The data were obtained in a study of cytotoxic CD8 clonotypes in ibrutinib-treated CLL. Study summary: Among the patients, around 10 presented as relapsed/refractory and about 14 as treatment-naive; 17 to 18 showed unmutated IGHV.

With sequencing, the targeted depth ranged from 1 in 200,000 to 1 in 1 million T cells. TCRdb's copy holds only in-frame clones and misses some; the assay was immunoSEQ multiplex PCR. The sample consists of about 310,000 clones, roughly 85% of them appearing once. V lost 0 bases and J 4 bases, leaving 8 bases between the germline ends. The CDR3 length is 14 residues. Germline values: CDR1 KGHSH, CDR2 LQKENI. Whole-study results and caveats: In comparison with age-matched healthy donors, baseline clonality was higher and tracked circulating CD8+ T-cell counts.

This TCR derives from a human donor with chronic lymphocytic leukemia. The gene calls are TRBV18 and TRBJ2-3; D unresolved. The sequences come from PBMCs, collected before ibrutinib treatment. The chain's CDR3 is CASSPPLDSDTQYF. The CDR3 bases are TGTGCCAGCTCACCACCGCTCGACTCAGATACGCAGTATTTT.